Presented here are 17 T cell receptor beta chains from one specimen sequenced in a study of blood T cell repertoires in COVID-19. Sequencing was performed with immunoSEQ multiplex PCR; in TCRdb, only in-frame clones are kept and a portion is missing. The sample records approximately 150,000 clones, 75% to 85% being singletons. The specimen was peripheral blood. These TCRs come from a human donor in a cohort sampled during active COVID-19.

The chain has TRBV5-1 and TRBJ2-1; possible D gene TRBD1, 6 bases. Trimming took off 0 bases at V and 1 base at J, with 11 bases between the two ends. Per the germline V gene, CDR1 is SGHRS and CDR2 is YFSETQ. This CDR3 comprises 16 residues. The CDR3 region has the DNA TGCGCCAGCAGCTTGGTCCCAGGGGATTCCTACAATGAGCAGTTCTTC. Its translation is CASSLVPGDSYNEQFF.

The chain links TRBV4-3 to TRBJ2-1, with a tentative D call TRBD1 (7 bases). CDR3 size: 17 residues. Germline V gives CDR1 LGHNA, CDR2 YSLEER. Trimming took off 1 base at V and 6 bases at J, with 19 bases between the two ends. The CDR3 DNA is TGCGCCAGCAGCCAAGGGGGGAGGAAGGGGGCTACCAATGAGCAGTTCTTC. It is translated as CASSQGGRKGATNEQFF.

The chain carries TRBV15 and TRBJ2-5; 8 bases match TRBD1. CDR1 and CDR2 from the germline V gene are LNHNV and YYDKDF (reference sequence). The CDR3 runs 15 residues. V trimming: 1 base; J trimming: 5 bases; junction bases outside the gene matches: 6. The DNA for the CDR3 is TGTGCCACCAGCAGAGGGGCAGGGGGCTATGAGACCCAGTACTTC. Translation: CATSRGAGGYETQYF.

The chain recombines TRBV25-1 with TRBJ2-2, with D possibly matching TRBD1 (6 bases). V was clipped by 8 bases and J by 3 bases, with 7 bases between them. Looked up from germline, CDR1 is MGHDK and CDR2 is SYGVNS. CDR3 length: 12 residues. The CDR3 nucleotides read TGTGCCAGCCAGGGGTACACCGGGGAGCTGTTTTTT. Its translation: CASQGYTGELFF.

The chain is built from TRBV7-2 and TRBJ2-5, with 8 bases matching TRBD1. The CDR3 sequence is 15 residues long. Germline V gene sequence: CDR1 SGHTA, CDR2 FQGNSA. J lost 2 bases, V lost 4 bases, and 6 bases had no gene match. The CDR3 spells CASSSQGAEQETQYF. CDR3 nucleotide sequence: TGTGCCAGCAGCTCTCAGGGGGCAGAACAAGAGACCCAGTACTTC.

This clone is a singleton in its sample. The V call is TRBV27, the J call TRBJ1-2; 12 bases agree with TRBD1. The CDR3 has 14 amino acids. Germline V gene data show CDR1 as MNHEY and CDR2 as SMNVEV (reference sequence). V was pared by 5 bases and J by 4 bases, with 2 bases of the junction left unmatched. CDR3 nucleotides: TGTGCCAGCAGTGGGACAGGGGGCGTCTATGGCTACACCTTC. This sequence encodes CASSGTGGVYGYTF.

This clone was counted a few times. At one of its ends the junction is not consistent with the germline gene, which may arise from a read error. V usage is TRBV10-3 and J usage is TRBJ1-1; TRBD1 matches at 7 bases. Germline lookup yields CDR1 ENHRY and CDR2 SYGVKD. This CDR3 has 15 residues. CDR3 nucleotide sequence: TGTGCCATAAGTGAAGAGGGGGCCACAAACACTGAAGCTTTCTTT. As protein: CAISEEGATNTEAFF.

The chain links TRBV10-3 to TRBJ1-2, with unresolved D. V was cut by 3 bases and J by 3 bases, with 8 bases left in between. In germline, CDR1 is ENHRY, CDR2 SYGVKD. This CDR3 has 13 residues. The CDR3 reads CAISDPRDYGYTF. The CDR3 DNA reads as TGTGCCATCAGTGACCCGAGGGACTATGGCTACACCTTC.

The CDR3 nucleotides read TGTGCCAGCAGCCCAGGGGCTAGCGGTACCACCGGGGAGCTGTTTTTT. It translates to CASSPGASGTTGELFF. The chain recombines TRBV11-3 with TRBJ2-2; D might be TRBD2 (7 bases). Germline assignment: CDR1 SGHNT and CDR2 YENEEA. V lost 5 bases and J 4 bases, leaving 17 bases between the germline ends. This CDR3 comprises 16 residues.

The chain couples TRBV19 to TRBJ2-1, with TRBD2 matching 9 bases. The V segment lost 11 bases and the J segment 5 bases; nucleotides outside the gene matches: 7. The germline gives CDR1 LNHDA, CDR2 SQIVND (reference sequence). The CDR3 has 13 residues. The CDR3 nucleotides are TGTGCCGGATCTAGCGGGAATAACAATGAGCAGTTCTTC. Its translation is CAGSSGNNNEQFF. The full variable domain, completed using reference TRBV19 and TRBJ2-1, is DGGITQSPKYLFRKEGQNVTLSCEQNLNHDAMYWYRQDPGQGLRLIYYSQIVNDFQKGDIAEGYSVSREKKESFPLTVTSAQKNPTAFYLCAGSSGNNNEQFFGPGTRLTVL.

The rearrangement joins TRBV4-3 to TRBJ1-4, with D hard to call. CDR3 length: 16 residues. Deletions cut 0 bases from V and 2 bases from J, with 10 bases between. Germline CDR1 LGHNA, CDR2 YSLEER. Written as DNA, the CDR3 is TGCGCCAGCAGCCAAGAGTTTTACGGGACTAATGAAAAACTGTTTTTT. It yields the protein CASSQEFYGTNEKLFF.

The chain carries TRBV29-1 and TRBJ2-3, with TRBD2 matching 8 bases. Germline CDR1 and CDR2: SQVTM and ANQGSEA. V gave up 4 bases and J gave up 1 base; unmatched junction bases: 4. The CDR3 spans 14 residues. CDR3 nucleotides: TGCAGCGTTGTATCGCGGGAGGGCACAGATACGCAGTATTTT. Its protein is CSVVSREGTDTQYF.

This clone was observed a few times. The chain couples TRBV7-9 to TRBJ1-3, with D unresolved. The CDR3 has 14 amino acids. Trimming pared 4 bases from V and 2 bases from J, leaving 9 bases between. Germline values: CDR1 SEHNR, CDR2 FQNEAQ (reference sequence). This CDR3 is CASSSGITGNTIYF. In DNA form, the CDR3 reads TGTGCCAGCAGCTCCGGGATCACTGGAAACACCATATATTTT.

The chain links TRBV28 to TRBJ2-7; D perhaps matches TRBD1 (6 bases). This CDR3 has 14 amino acids. V dropped 2 bases and J dropped 0 bases, with 8 bases sitting between them. The germline V gene has CDR1 MDHEN and CDR2 SYDVKM. DNA for the CDR3: TGTGCCAGCAGTTTACCACAGGGCTCCTACGAGCAGTACTTC. This codes for CASSLPQGSYEQYF.

The CDR3 DNA reads as TGTGCCAGCAGTTTATTGGGGGCGGCCAAAAACATTCAGTACTTC. Protein product: CASSLLGAAKNIQYF. The chain employs TRBV27 and TRBJ2-4, with D perhaps TRBD1 (6 bases). V was trimmed by 1 base and J by 1 base, leaving 8 bases between them. The CDR3 totals 15 residues. Per the germline V gene, CDR1 is MNHEY and CDR2 is SMNVEV (reference sequence).

The chain has TRBV7-6 and TRBJ1-3; TRBD1 agrees at 9 bases. This CDR3 comprises 15 residues. Germline assignment: CDR1 SGHVS and CDR2 FNYEAQ. After removal of 1 base from V and 2 bases from J, the junction contained 0 bases not matched to a gene. The CDR3 DNA is TGTGCCAGCAGCTTAGGGACAGGGGCTGGAAACACCATATATTTT. Translation gives CASSLGTGAGNTIYF.

The V and J genes are TRBV5-1 and TRBJ2-7; 8 positions match TRBD2. V was pared by 4 bases and J by 6 bases, with 18 bases of the junction left unmatched. CDR3 length: 17 amino acids. CDR1 and CDR2 (germline): SGHRS, YFSETQ. CDR3 nucleotide sequence: TGCGCCAGCAGCCCCCTGCGGAGCGGGGGTTTTTTTGCCGAGCAGTACTTC. Encoded protein: CASSPLRSGGFFAEQYF.